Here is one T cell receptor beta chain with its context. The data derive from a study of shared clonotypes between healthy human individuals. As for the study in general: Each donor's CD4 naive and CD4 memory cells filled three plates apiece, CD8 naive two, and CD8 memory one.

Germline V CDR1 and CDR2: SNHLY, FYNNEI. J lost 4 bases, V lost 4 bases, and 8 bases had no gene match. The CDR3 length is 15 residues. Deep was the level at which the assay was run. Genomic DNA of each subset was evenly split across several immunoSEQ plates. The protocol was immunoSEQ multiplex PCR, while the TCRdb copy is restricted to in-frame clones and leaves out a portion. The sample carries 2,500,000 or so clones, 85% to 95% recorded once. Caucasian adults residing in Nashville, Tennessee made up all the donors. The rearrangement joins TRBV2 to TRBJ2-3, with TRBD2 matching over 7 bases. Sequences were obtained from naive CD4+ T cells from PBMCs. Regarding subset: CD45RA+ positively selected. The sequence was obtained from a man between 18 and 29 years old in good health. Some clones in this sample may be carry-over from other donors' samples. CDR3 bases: TGTGCCAGCAGTGGTGGGGGGGTAATGGCAGATACGCAGTATTTT. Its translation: CASSGGGVMADTQYF.